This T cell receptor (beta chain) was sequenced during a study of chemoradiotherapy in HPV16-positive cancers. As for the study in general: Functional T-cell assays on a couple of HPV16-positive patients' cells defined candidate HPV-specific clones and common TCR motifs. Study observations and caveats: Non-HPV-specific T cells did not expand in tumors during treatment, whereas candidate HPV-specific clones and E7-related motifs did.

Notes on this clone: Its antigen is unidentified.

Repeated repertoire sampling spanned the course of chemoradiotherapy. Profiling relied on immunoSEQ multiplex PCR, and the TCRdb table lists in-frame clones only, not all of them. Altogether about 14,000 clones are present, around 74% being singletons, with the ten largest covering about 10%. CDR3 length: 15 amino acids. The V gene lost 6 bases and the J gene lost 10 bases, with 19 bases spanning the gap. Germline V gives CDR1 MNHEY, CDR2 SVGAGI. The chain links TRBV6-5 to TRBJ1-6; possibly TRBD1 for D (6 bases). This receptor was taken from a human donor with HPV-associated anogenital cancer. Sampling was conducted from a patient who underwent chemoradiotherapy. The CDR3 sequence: CASSRQTGLYSPLHF. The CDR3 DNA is TGTGCCAGCAGCAGACAGACAGGTCTCTACTCACCCCTCCACTTT.